This entry lists 7 T cell receptor beta chains sequenced from one sample in a study of T-cell memory formation after mild COVID-19. TCRdb ran MiXCR on the 5' RACE reads and lists one entry per CDR3 protein. This sample has 250,000 to 300,000 distinct CDR3 sequences, with roughly 8% found just once. Sequencing was done on a sample of PBMCs or a T cell subset sorted from them (not recorded which). These receptors all come from a young man who had mild COVID-19 (a few samples of this study predate the infection). Cell type and time point are not known.

The chain recombines TRBV11-2 with TRBJ2-3, with D possibly matching TRBD2 (7 bases). Germline CDR1 and CDR2: SGHAT and FQNNGV. V was trimmed by 1 base and J by 2 bases, leaving 16 bases between them. The CDR3 contains 17 residues. CDR3 DNA: TGTGCCAGCAGCTTAGGAAAGGCGGGGGCCCTCACAGATACGCAGTATTTT. The encoded protein is CASSLGKAGALTDTQYF. The whole variable domain, remainder taken from reference TRBV11-2 and TRBJ2-3, is EAGVAQSPRYKIIEKRQSVAFWCNPISGHATLYWYQQILGQGPKLLIQFQNNGVVDDSQLPKDRFSAERLKGVDSTLKIQPAKLEDSAVYLCASSLGKAGALTDTQYFGPGTRLTVL.

This sequence joins TRBV7-3 and TRBJ1-1; D perhaps matches TRBD1 (6 bases). Germline-derived CDR1 and CDR2 are SGHTA and FQGTGA. V was clipped by 5 bases and J by 9 bases, with 22 bases between them. The CDR3 totals 15 residues. The CDR3 DNA is TGTGCCAGCAGCCCAACTGCCTCGGACAGAGCAAAAGCTTTCTTT. Protein sequence: CASSPTASDRAKAFF. The complete variable domain, with remaining parts taken from reference TRBV7-3 and TRBJ1-1, reads GAGVSQTPSNKVTEKGKYVELRCDPISGHTALYWYRQSLGQGPEFLIYFQGTGAADDSGLPNDRFFAVRPEGSVSTLKIQRTERGDSAVYLCASSPTASDRAKAFFGQGTRLTVV.

J is TRBJ1-6 and V is TRBV12-3 or TRBV12-4, with D maybe TRBD1 (5 bases). V lost 5 bases to trimming and J lost 4 bases, with 9 bases between them. This CDR3 contains 14 residues. The CDR3 here is CASSPGPYNSPLHF. Written as DNA, the CDR3 is TGTGCCAGCAGTCCGGGACCGTATAATTCACCCCTCCACTTT.

The rearrangement uses TRBV10-2 and TRBJ2-7; 9 nucleotides agree with TRBD2. J lost 4 bases, V lost 7 bases, and 8 bases had no gene match. Germline values: CDR1 WSHSY, CDR2 SAAADI. The CDR3 is made up of 14 amino acids. The CDR3 region has the DNA TGCGCCAGCAACGAGCGGGGGGCGTCATACGAGCAGTACTTC. This codes for CASNERGASYEQYF.

This clonotype was observed at least ten times. The V and J genes are TRBV7-9 and TRBJ1-2; D unresolved. Looked up from germline, CDR1 is SEHNR and CDR2 is FQNEAQ (reference sequence). V shed 1 base and J shed 2 bases, with 11 bases lying between them. The CDR3 is 15 amino acids. The CDR3 region is CASSLDALRNYGYTF. CDR3 sequence (DNA): TGTGCCAGCAGCTTAGATGCCCTACGGAACTATGGCTACACCTTC.

There are a few counts of this clonotype. This rearrangement joins TRBV7-2 to TRBJ2-5; D possibly corresponds to TRBD2 (7 bases). The germline CDR1 and CDR2 sequences are SGHTA and FQGNSA. V lost 8 bases and J 5 bases, leaving 18 bases between the germline ends. The length of the CDR3 is 14 residues. The CDR3 region is CASRGAFSGETQYF. DNA for the CDR3: TGTGCCAGCCGGGGGGCCTTTAGCGGGGAGACCCAGTACTTC. Full variable domain (outside the CDR3, taken from reference TRBV7-2 and TRBJ2-5): GAGVSQSPSNKVTEKGKDVELRCDPISGHTALYWYRQSLGQGLEFLIYFQGNSAPDKSGLPSDRFSAERTGGSVSTLTIQRTQQEDSAVYLCASRGAFSGETQYFGPGTRLLVL.

There are many counts of this clonotype. The chain has TRBV7-8 and TRBJ1-4; D might be TRBD1 (5 bases). V gave up 5 bases and J gave up 5 bases, with 9 bases separating them. Germline V CDR1 and CDR2: SGHVS, FQNEAQ. The CDR3 has 13 amino acids. The DNA for the CDR3 is TGTGCCAGCAGCGGGGGACGAAATGAAAAACTGTTTTTT. This translates into CASSGGRNEKLFF. The full variable domain, completed using reference TRBV7-8 and TRBJ1-4, is GAGVSQSPRYKVAKRGQDVALRCDPISGHVSLFWYQQALGQGPEFLTYFQNEAQLDKSGLPSDRFFAERPEGSVSTLKIQRTQQEDSAVYLCASSGGRNEKLFFGSGTQLSVL.